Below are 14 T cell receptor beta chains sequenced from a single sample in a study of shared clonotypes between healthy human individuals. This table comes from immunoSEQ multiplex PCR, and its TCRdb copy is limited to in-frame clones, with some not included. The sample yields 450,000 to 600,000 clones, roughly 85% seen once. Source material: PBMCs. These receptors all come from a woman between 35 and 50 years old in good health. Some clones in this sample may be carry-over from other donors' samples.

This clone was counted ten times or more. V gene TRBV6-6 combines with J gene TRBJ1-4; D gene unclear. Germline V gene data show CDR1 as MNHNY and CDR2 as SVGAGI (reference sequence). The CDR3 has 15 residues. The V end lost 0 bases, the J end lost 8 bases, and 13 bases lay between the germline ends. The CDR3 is CASSYSMADTEKLFF. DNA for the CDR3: TGTGCCAGCAGTTACTCGATGGCGGATACGGAAAAACTGTTTTTT.

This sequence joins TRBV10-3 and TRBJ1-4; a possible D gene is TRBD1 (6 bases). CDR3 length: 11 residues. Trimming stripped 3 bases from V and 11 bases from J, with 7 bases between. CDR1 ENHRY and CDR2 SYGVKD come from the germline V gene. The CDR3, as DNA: TGTGCCATCAGTGAAGGGGGGAAACTGTTTTTT. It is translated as CAISEGGKLFF.

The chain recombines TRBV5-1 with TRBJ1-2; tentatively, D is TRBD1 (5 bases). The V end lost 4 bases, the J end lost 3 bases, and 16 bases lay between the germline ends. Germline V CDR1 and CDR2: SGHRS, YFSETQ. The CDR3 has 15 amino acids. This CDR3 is CASSIGGIYDYGYTF. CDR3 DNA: TGCGCCAGCAGCATCGGGGGGATTTATGACTATGGCTACACCTTC.

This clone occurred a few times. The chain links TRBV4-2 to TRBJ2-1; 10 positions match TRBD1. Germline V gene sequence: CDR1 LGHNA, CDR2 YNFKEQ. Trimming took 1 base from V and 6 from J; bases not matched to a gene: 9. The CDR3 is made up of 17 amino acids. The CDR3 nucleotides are TGTGCCAGCAGCCAAGTTCTCTCCAGGACAGGGGGCAATGAGCAGTTCTTC. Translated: CASSQVLSRTGGNEQFF.

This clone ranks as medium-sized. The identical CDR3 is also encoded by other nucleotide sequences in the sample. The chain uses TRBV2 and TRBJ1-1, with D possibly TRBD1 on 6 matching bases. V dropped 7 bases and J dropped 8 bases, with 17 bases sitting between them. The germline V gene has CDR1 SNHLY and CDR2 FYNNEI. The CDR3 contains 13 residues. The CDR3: CASKVEDSREAFF. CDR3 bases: TGTGCCAGCAAGGTCGAGGACAGCCGAGAAGCTTTCTTT.

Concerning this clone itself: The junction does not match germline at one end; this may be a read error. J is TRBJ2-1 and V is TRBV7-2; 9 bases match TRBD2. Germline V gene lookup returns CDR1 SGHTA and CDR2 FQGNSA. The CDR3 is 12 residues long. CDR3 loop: CASSRPGREGVF. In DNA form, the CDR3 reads TGTGCCAGCAGCCGCCCCGGGCGGGAGGGCGTCTTC.

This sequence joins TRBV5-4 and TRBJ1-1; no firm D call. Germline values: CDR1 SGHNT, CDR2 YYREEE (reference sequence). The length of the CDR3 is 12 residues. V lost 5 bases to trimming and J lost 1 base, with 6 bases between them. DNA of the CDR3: TGTGCCAGCAGTTGGTCGAACACTGAAGCTTTCTTT. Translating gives CASSWSNTEAFF. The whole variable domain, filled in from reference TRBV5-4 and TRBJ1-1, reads ETGVTQSPTHLIKTRGQQVTLRCSSQSGHNTVSWYQQALGQGPQFIFQYYREEENGRGNFPPRFSGLQFPNYSSELNVNALELDDSALYLCASSWSNTEAFFGQGTRLTVV.

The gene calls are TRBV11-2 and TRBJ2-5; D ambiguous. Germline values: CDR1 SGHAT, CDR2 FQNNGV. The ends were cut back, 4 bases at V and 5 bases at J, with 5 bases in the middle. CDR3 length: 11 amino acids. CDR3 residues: CASSSRETQYF. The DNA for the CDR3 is TGTGCCAGCAGCTCGCGGGAGACCCAGTACTTC. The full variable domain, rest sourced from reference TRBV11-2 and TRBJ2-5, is EAGVAQSPRYKIIEKRQSVAFWCNPISGHATLYWYQQILGQGPKLLIQFQNNGVVDDSQLPKDRFSAERLKGVDSTLKIQPAKLEDSAVYLCASSSRETQYFGPGTRLLVL.

In DNA form, the CDR3 reads TGTGCCAGCAGTCCCGGGACAGGGGGAGCTACGCAGTATTTT. It codes for CASSPGTGGATQYF. The rearrangement joins TRBV7-3 to TRBJ2-3; 11 positions agree with TRBD1. V dropped 6 bases and J dropped 8; count of bases not matched to a gene: 7. CDR3 length equals 14 residues. Germline CDR1 is SGHTA and CDR2 is FQGTGA. Complete variable domain (other parts from reference TRBV7-3 and TRBJ2-3): GAGVSQTPSNKVTEKGKYVELRCDPISGHTALYWYRQSLGQGPEFLIYFQGTGAADDSGLPNDRFFAVRPEGSVSTLKIQRTERGDSAVYLCASSPGTGGATQYFGPGTRLTVL.

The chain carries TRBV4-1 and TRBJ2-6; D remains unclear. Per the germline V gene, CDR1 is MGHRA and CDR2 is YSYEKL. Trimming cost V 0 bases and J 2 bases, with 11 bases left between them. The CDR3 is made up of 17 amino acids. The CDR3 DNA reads TGCGCCAGCAGCCAAGATCATTTCCAGGCTGGGGCCAACGTCCTGACTTTC. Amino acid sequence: CASSQDHFQAGANVLTF.

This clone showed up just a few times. The CDR3 DNA reads as TGTGCCAGCAGCGCGGGAAGACAATACATCTACACCTTC. Encoded protein: CASSAGRQYIYTF. This chain links TRBV2 with TRBJ1-2, with no clear D. The CDR3 sequence is 13 residues long. V shed 6 bases and J shed 10 bases, with 18 bases lying between them. Germline V gene data show CDR1 as SNHLY and CDR2 as FYNNEI. Complete variable domain (other parts from reference TRBV2 and TRBJ1-2): EPEVTQTPSHQVTQMGQEVILRCVPISNHLYFYWYRQILGQKVEFLVSFYNNEISEKSEIFDDQFSVERPDGSNFTLKIRSTKLEDSAMYFCASSAGRQYIYTFGSGTRLTVV.

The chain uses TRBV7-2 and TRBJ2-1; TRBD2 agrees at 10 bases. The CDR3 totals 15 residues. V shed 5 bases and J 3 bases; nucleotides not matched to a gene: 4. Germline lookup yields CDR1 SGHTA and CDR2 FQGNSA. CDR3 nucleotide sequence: TGTGCCAGCAGCCCTCTAGCGGGAGTCTACAATGAGCAGTTCTTC. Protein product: CASSPLAGVYNEQFF. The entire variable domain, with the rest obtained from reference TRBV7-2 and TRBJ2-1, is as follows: GAGVSQSPSNKVTEKGKDVELRCDPISGHTALYWYRQSLGQGLEFLIYFQGNSAPDKSGLPSDRFSAERTGGSVSTLTIQRTQQEDSAVYLCASSPLAGVYNEQFFGPGTRLTVL.

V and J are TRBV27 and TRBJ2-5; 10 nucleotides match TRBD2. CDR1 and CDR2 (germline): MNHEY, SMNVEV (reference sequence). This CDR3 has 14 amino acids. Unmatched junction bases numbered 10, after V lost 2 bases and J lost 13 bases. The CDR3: CASSLQREGPPLYF. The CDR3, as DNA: TGTGCCAGCAGTTTACAGCGGGAGGGCCCGCCCCTGTACTTC.

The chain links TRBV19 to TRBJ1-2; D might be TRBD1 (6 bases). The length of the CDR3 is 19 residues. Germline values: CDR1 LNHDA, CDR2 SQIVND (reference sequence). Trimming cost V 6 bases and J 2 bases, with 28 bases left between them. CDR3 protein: CASRSHAKQGASQNYGYTF. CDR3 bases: TGTGCCAGTAGAAGTCATGCGAAACAGGGAGCAAGTCAAAACTATGGCTACACCTTC.